This T cell receptor (beta chain) was recorded in a study of T-cell reconstitution after alpha-beta-depleted transplantation in children. Unique molecular identifiers were built into the TCRbeta library. TCRdb re-called the PCR reads with MiXCR, one entry per CDR3 protein. The sample holds 300,000 to 400,000 distinct CDR3 sequences, about an eighth seen once. Looked up from germline, CDR1 is MNHEY and CDR2 is SMNVEV (reference sequence). The CDR3 totals 18 residues. V lost 5 bases, J lost 0 bases, and 12 bases stayed unmatched. The sequence was obtained from a human donor who donated a stem cell graft to a child with Fanconi anemia. The V call is TRBV27, the J call TRBJ2-4; 8 bases fit TRBD2. The sample consisted of PBMCs, taken from the stem cell graft. CDR3 nucleotides: TGTGCCAGCAGTCTTGGATCGGGGGGGACCTTAGCCAAAAACATTCAGTACTTC. Translation: CASSLGSGGTLAKNIQYF.